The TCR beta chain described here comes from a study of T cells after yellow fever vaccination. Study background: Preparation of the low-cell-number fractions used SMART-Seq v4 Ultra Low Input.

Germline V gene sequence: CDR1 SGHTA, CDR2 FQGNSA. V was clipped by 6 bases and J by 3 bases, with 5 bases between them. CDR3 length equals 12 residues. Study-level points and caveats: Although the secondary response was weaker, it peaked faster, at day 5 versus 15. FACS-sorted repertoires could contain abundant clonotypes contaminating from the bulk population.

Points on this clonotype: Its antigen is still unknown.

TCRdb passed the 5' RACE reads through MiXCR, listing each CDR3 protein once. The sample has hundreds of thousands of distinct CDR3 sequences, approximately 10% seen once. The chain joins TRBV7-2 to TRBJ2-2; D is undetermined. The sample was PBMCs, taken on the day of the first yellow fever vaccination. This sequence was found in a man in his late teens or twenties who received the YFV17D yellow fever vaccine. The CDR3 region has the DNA TGTGCCAGCAGACTCGACACCGGGGAGCTGTTTTTT. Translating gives CASRLDTGELFF.